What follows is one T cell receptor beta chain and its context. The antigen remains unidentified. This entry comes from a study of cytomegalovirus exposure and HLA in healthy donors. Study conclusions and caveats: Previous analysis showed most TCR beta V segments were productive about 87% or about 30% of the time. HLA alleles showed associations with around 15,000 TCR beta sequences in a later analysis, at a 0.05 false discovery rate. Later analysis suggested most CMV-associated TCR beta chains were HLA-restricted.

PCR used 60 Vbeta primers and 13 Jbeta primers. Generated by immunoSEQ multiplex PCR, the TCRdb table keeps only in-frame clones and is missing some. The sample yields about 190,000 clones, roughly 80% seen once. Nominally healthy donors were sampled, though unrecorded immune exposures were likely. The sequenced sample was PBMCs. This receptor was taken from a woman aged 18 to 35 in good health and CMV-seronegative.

In DNA, the CDR3 is TGCGCCAGCAGTTGGGGGGTAGGGAACACTGAAGCTTTCTTT. Translating it yields CASSWGVGNTEAFF. The genes are TRBV5-1 and TRBJ1-1; TRBD1 is a possible D gene (5 bases). The CDR3 contains 14 residues. Germline V CDR1 and CDR2: SGHRS, YFSETQ. V lost 5 bases and J lost 1, with 12 bases in between.